These T cell receptor beta chains were read from a single sample in a study of cytomegalovirus exposure and HLA in healthy donors. Sequenced by immunoSEQ multiplex PCR; TCRdb stores in-frame clones only, minus some. The sample lists about 160,000 clones; 84% were seen once. The sequencing sample was made of PBMCs. The receptors here all came from a young man in good health and CMV-seropositive. Both conserved end residues are part of each CDR3. The order of the fields is J gene, D gene, clone size, V gene, CDR3 DNA, CDR3 protein. D genes are given only for firm matches. Only part of the rows carry a size: once, few, many, or a class if the clone is expanded.

j_call: TRBJ2-5; d_call: TRBD2; clone_size: few; v_call: TRBV18; cdr3_nt: TGTGCCAGCTCACCAGTGGTAGCGGGGGGAGAGACCCAGTACTTC; cdr3_aa: CASSPVVAGGETQYF
j_call: TRBJ2-2; d_call: NA; clone_size: once; v_call: TRBV27; cdr3_nt: TGTGCCAGTCGGGGAAGGGTCAACACCGGGGAGCTGTTTTTT; cdr3_aa: CASRGRVNTGELFF
j_call: TRBJ1-6; d_call: NA; clone_size: NA; v_call: TRBV2; cdr3_nt: TGTGCCAGCAGCCAGTTTCGGGGCTCCTATAATTCACCCCTCCACTTT; cdr3_aa: CASSQFRGSYNSPLHF
j_call: TRBJ1-1; d_call: TRBD1; clone_size: NA; v_call: TRBV5-1; cdr3_nt: TGCGCCAGCAGCTATACAGGGGGTGAAGCTTTCTTT; cdr3_aa: CASSYTGGEAFF
j_call: TRBJ2-2; d_call: NA; clone_size: NA; v_call: TRBV29-1; cdr3_nt: TGCAGCGTTGCCCCTCTTCCCGGGTTCGCGAACACCGGGGAGCTGTTTTTT; cdr3_aa: CSVAPLPGFANTGELFF
j_call: TRBJ2-5; d_call: NA; clone_size: NA; v_call: TRBV6-6; cdr3_nt: TGTGCCAGCAGCATTCAAGCGCGGCAAGAGACCCAGTACTTC; cdr3_aa: CASSIQARQETQYF
j_call: TRBJ2-3; d_call: TRBD2; clone_size: once; v_call: TRBV11-2; cdr3_nt: TGTGCCAGCAGCATTGGGACTAGGAAAGATACGCAGTATTTT; cdr3_aa: CASSIGTRKDTQYF
j_call: TRBJ1-1; d_call: NA; clone_size: NA; v_call: TRBV7-6; cdr3_nt: TGTGCCAGCAGCTCCTTTACTAAGGGGGTCACTGAAGCTTTCTTT; cdr3_aa: CASSSFTKGVTEAFF
j_call: TRBJ2-1; d_call: NA; clone_size: NA; v_call: TRBV6-5; cdr3_nt: TGTGCCAGCAGTTACAGCGGACTGGGTGGAAATGAGCAGTTCTTC; cdr3_aa: CASSYSGLGGNEQFF
j_call: TRBJ1-1; d_call: TRBD1; clone_size: few; v_call: TRBV6-1; cdr3_nt: TGTGCCAGCAGCCGGGACAGGGGAGGGGATGAAGCTTTCTTT; cdr3_aa: CASSRDRGGDEAFF
j_call: TRBJ1-2; d_call: NA; clone_size: NA; v_call: TRBV29-1; cdr3_nt: TGCAGCGTTGCCATACAGGGTCCTAACTATGGCTACACCTTC; cdr3_aa: CSVAIQGPNYGYTF
j_call: TRBJ2-2; d_call: TRBD1; clone_size: once; v_call: TRBV28; cdr3_nt: TGTGCCAGCAGTATCACAGGGGGCTTTCTGTTAACCGGGGAGCTGTTTTTT; cdr3_aa: CASSITGGFLLTGELFF
j_call: TRBJ1-1; d_call: NA; clone_size: NA; v_call: TRBV7-2; cdr3_nt: TGTGCCAGCAGCTTATCTGGGGGGATGGGAACTGAAGCTTTCTTT; cdr3_aa: CASSLSGGMGTEAFF
j_call: TRBJ1-5; d_call: TRBD1; clone_size: few; v_call: TRBV28; cdr3_nt: TGTGCCAGCAGTACCGACCCGGGACAGGGGATGGGTCAGCCCCAGCATTTT; cdr3_aa: CASSTDPGQGMGQPQHF
j_call: TRBJ2-5; d_call: NA; clone_size: NA; v_call: TRBV19; cdr3_nt: TGTGCCAGTAGCCCCCAGGGCTACCCCAAAGAGACCCAGTACTTC; cdr3_aa: CASSPQGYPKETQYF
j_call: TRBJ2-7; d_call: NA; clone_size: NA; v_call: TRBV7-9; cdr3_nt: TGTGCCAGCAGCTCTCAGGGGTTCGCCTACGAGCAGTACTTC; cdr3_aa: CASSSQGFAYEQYF
j_call: TRBJ2-1; d_call: TRBD2; clone_size: NA; v_call: TRBV13; cdr3_nt: TGTGCCAGCCGCGGCAGCGGGGGGACGAGCTCCTACAATGAGCAGTTCTTC; cdr3_aa: CASRGSGGTSSYNEQFF
j_call: TRBJ2-7; d_call: NA; clone_size: NA; v_call: TRBV7-3; cdr3_nt: TGTGCCAGCAGCCCCGGGACAAGGGGAATCAACGAGCAGTACTTC; cdr3_aa: CASSPGTRGINEQYF
j_call: TRBJ2-7; d_call: NA; clone_size: NA; v_call: TRBV5-1; cdr3_nt: TGCGCCAGCAGCCTGGGACACTTAGCCTACGAGCAGTACTTC; cdr3_aa: CASSLGHLAYEQYF
j_call: TRBJ2-3; d_call: TRBD2; clone_size: NA; v_call: TRBV11-2; cdr3_nt: TGTGCCAGCAGCTTTATAGCGGGGGCTCTCACAGATACGCAGTATTTT; cdr3_aa: CASSFIAGALTDTQYF
j_call: TRBJ1-1; d_call: TRBD1; clone_size: NA; v_call: TRBV10-3; cdr3_nt: TGTGCCATCAGTGACCGTATAAGGGGGCCCACTGAAGCTTTCTTT; cdr3_aa: CAISDRIRGPTEAFF
j_call: TRBJ2-1; d_call: NA; clone_size: NA; v_call: TRBV30; cdr3_nt: TGTGCCTGGGACTACGACAATGAGCAGTTCTTC; cdr3_aa: CAWDYDNEQFF
j_call: TRBJ2-1; d_call: TRBD2; clone_size: NA; v_call: TRBV9; cdr3_nt: TGTGCCAGCAGCAAGGGACTAGCGGGGGTCAATGAGCAGTTCTTC; cdr3_aa: CASSKGLAGVNEQFF
j_call: TRBJ2-7; d_call: NA; clone_size: NA; v_call: TRBV19; cdr3_nt: TGTGCCAGTAGTAGTAATAGCGTCAGCTCCTACGAGCAGTACTTC; cdr3_aa: CASSSNSVSSYEQYF
j_call: TRBJ2-1; d_call: NA; clone_size: NA; v_call: TRBV7-2; cdr3_nt: TGTGCCAGCAGCTTAGCGGCGGCGGAACCATACAATGAGCAGTTCTTC; cdr3_aa: CASSLAAAEPYNEQFF
j_call: TRBJ1-5; d_call: NA; clone_size: NA; v_call: TRBV7-2; cdr3_nt: TGTGCCAGCAGCTTAGAGGGAGGGAGAAAGCCCCAGCATTTT; cdr3_aa: CASSLEGGRKPQHF
j_call: TRBJ1-2; d_call: NA; clone_size: NA; v_call: TRBV19; cdr3_nt: TGTGCCAGTAGGTCGAACCTTGGGGGCATAGGCTACACCTTC; cdr3_aa: CASRSNLGGIGYTF
j_call: TRBJ1-1; d_call: NA; clone_size: NA; v_call: TRBV28; cdr3_nt: TGTGCCAGCAGTCGTGAGCTATGGAACACTGAAGCTTTCTTT; cdr3_aa: CASSRELWNTEAFF
j_call: TRBJ2-3; d_call: TRBD1; clone_size: NA; v_call: TRBV6-4; cdr3_nt: TGTGCCAGCAGTTCCGGACAGGGGGTCACAGATACGCAGTATTTT; cdr3_aa: CASSSGQGVTDTQYF
j_call: TRBJ2-7; d_call: TRBD2; clone_size: NA; v_call: TRBV4-2; cdr3_nt: TGTGCCAGCAGCCAAGTGGGGACTATCTCCTACGAGCAGTACTTC; cdr3_aa: CASSQVGTISYEQYF
j_call: TRBJ1-6; d_call: NA; clone_size: NA; v_call: TRBV4-3; cdr3_nt: TGCGCCAGCAGTCTTGAGGGTCTTCGGTCACCCCTCCACTTT; cdr3_aa: CASSLEGLRSPLHF
j_call: TRBJ2-7; d_call: NA; clone_size: once; v_call: TRBV9; cdr3_nt: TGTGCCAGCAGCGTAGCTCCAGGCCTCTACGAGCAGTACTTC; cdr3_aa: CASSVAPGLYEQYF
j_call: TRBJ2-5; d_call: TRBD1; clone_size: once; v_call: TRBV7-9; cdr3_nt: TGTGCCAGCAGCCCTACTTCCGACAGGGGCGAGACCCAGTACTTC; cdr3_aa: CASSPTSDRGETQYF
j_call: TRBJ1-4; d_call: NA; clone_size: NA; v_call: TRBV15; cdr3_nt: TGTGCCACCAGCAACTCCGGGAGCGAAAAACTGTTTTTT; cdr3_aa: CATSNSGSEKLFF
j_call: TRBJ2-5; d_call: TRBD1; clone_size: NA; v_call: TRBV30; cdr3_nt: TGTGCCGCCGACGGGACAGGGGGCCGGCTAGGGACCCAGTACTTC; cdr3_aa: CAADGTGGRLGTQYF
j_call: TRBJ1-2; d_call: TRBD1; clone_size: few; v_call: TRBV9; cdr3_nt: TGTGCCAGCAGCCCCGGAACAGGGGGCGCTTGGGGCTACACCTTC; cdr3_aa: CASSPGTGGAWGYTF
j_call: TRBJ1-1; d_call: NA; clone_size: NA; v_call: TRBV28; cdr3_nt: TGTGCCAGCAGTTTCGGGACTTCAGGCGCTTTCTTT; cdr3_aa: CASSFGTSGAFF
j_call: TRBJ1-4; d_call: NA; clone_size: NA; v_call: TRBV6-5; cdr3_nt: TGTGCCAGCAGCCGAGCAGAAGGGAGAGCTGAAAAACTGTTTTTT; cdr3_aa: CASSRAEGRAEKLFF
j_call: TRBJ2-2; d_call: TRBD1; clone_size: NA; v_call: TRBV2; cdr3_nt: TGTGCCAGCAGTCGGGACAGGGGGGTGTTTGGGGAGCTGTTTTTT; cdr3_aa: CASSRDRGVFGELFF
j_call: TRBJ2-1; d_call: NA; clone_size: NA; v_call: TRBV5-1; cdr3_nt: TGCGCCAGCAGCCGGAGGTCTTTAGAGGATGAGCAGTTCTTC; cdr3_aa: CASSRRSLEDEQFF
j_call: TRBJ2-5; d_call: TRBD1; clone_size: NA; v_call: TRBV19; cdr3_nt: TGTGCCAGTAGTAATTCTCCCGACAGGGTGGAGACCCAGTACTTC; cdr3_aa: CASSNSPDRVETQYF
j_call: TRBJ1-1; d_call: NA; clone_size: NA; v_call: TRBV6-6; cdr3_nt: TGTGCCAGCAGCTCTACAGGGAGTGGGACTGAAGCTTTCTTT; cdr3_aa: CASSSTGSGTEAFF
j_call: TRBJ1-2; d_call: TRBD1; clone_size: once; v_call: TRBV28; cdr3_nt: TGTGCCAGCAGTTCCCCGGGACAGGCTTTTTTATTC; cdr3_aa: CASSSPGQAFLF
j_call: TRBJ2-1; d_call: TRBD2; clone_size: few; v_call: TRBV27; cdr3_nt: TGTGCCAGCAGTTCCGGGGGGGATGAGCAGTTCTTC; cdr3_aa: CASSSGGDEQFF